Below, one TCR beta chain is given with its context. The antigen is undetermined. This entry comes from a study of radiation and T cells in renal cell carcinoma. Points from the study as a whole: Top tumor clonotypes rose in blood 2 weeks post-radiation, then contracted. No pretreatment tumor biopsies were available for baseline clonotypes.

Time point of the sample: baseline pretreatment blood. The treatment: 15 Gy SBRT to primary tumor, nephrectomy 4 weeks later. Clear cell pathology was present in this patient's renal cell carcinoma. This CDR3 comprises 14 residues. Per the germline V gene, CDR1 is SNHLY and CDR2 is FYNNEI. Trimming pared 6 bases from V and 2 bases from J, leaving 12 bases between. Data came from immunoSEQ multiplex PCR; TCRdb stores just in-frame clones and leaves some out. The data contain 110,000 to 150,000 clones, roughly 90% of them singletons. The origin of this receptor is a woman aged 45 to 65 with renal cell carcinoma. Sequences were derived from blood, sampled from a patient whose treatment included radiotherapy and nephrectomy. V gene TRBV2 combines with J gene TRBJ2-3; D is possibly TRBD2 (6 bases). CDR3: CASRGDLNTDTQYF. For the CDR3, the DNA is TGTGCCAGCAGAGGGGACTTAAACACAGATACGCAGTATTTT.